This TCR beta chain was recorded in a study of blood T cell repertoires in COVID-19. About the study: Some COVID-19 samples were acute and others convalescent; all came from the United States, Italy and Spain.

The germline CDR1 and CDR2 sequences are MNHEY and SMNVEV (reference sequence). CDR3 size: 14 residues. V trimming: 7 bases; J trimming: 4 bases; junction bases outside the gene matches: 6. Produced via immunoSEQ multiplex PCR; TCRdb's table is partial and in-frame only. The sample has more than 90,000 clones; roughly 92% are singletons. The chain carries TRBV27 and TRBJ1-1; 10 bases map to TRBD1. Sequenced sample: peripheral blood. The TCR was taken from a man aged 50 to 60 with active COVID-19. The CDR3 DNA sequence: TGTGCCAGCACTGTGGGACAGGGGTTCACTGAAGCTTTCTTT. It yields the protein CASTVGQGFTEAFF.